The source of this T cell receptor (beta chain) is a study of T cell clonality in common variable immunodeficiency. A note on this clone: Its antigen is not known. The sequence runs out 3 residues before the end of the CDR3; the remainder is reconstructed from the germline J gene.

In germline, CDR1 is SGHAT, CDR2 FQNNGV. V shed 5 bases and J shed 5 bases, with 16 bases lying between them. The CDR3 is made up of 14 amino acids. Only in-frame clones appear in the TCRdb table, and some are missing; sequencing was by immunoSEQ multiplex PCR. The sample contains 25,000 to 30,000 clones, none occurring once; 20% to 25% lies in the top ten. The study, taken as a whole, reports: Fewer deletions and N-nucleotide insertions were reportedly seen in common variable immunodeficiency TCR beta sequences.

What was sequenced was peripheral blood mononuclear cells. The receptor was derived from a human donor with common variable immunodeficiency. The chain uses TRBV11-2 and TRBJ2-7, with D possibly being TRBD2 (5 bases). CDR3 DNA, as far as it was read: TGTGCCAGCAGCCATCCCGGGGAAAGCAACGAG. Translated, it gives CASSHPGESNE. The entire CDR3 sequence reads CASSHPGESNEQYF.